This is a list of T cell receptor beta chains from one sample in a study of blood T cell repertoires in COVID-19. This table comes from immunoSEQ multiplex PCR, and its TCRdb copy is limited to in-frame clones, with some not included. The sample includes over 150,000 clones, 80% to 90% seen only once; the top ten take approximately 2.6%. Sequencing was done on a sample of peripheral blood. The receptors were gathered from a woman older than 75 with COVID-19, enrolled during active disease. Both conserved end residues are part of each CDR3. Each record gives: V gene, J gene, CDR3 protein.

TRBV3-1/TRBV3-2	TRBJ1-2	CASSPKRTTNYGYTF
TRBV7-2	TRBJ1-1	CASSLVEGTEAFF
TRBV11-2	TRBJ2-5	CASSLFAGTGTQYF
TRBV6-2/TRBV6-3	TRBJ2-6	CASSAQGRGANVLTF
TRBV27	TRBJ1-2	CASSSSLADYGYTF
TRBV7-2	TRBJ2-7	CASSLRGYEQYF
TRBV24-1	TRBJ1-4	CATSATETNEKLFF
TRBV9	TRBJ2-2	CASSVVAINTGELFF
TRBV28	TRBJ2-3	CASREAGGVDTQYF
TRBV5-4	TRBJ2-5	CASSLMQAGGPFLGQETQYF
TRBV27	TRBJ1-1	CASSMTTANTEAFF
TRBV4-1	TRBJ2-2	CASSQDRADGELFF
TRBV11-3	TRBJ1-3	CASSTPPGDTIYF
TRBV2	TRBJ2-3	CASRTGTSGFTDTQYF
TRBV5-1	TRBJ2-5	CASSLELAELQETQYF
TRBV7-2	TRBJ2-7	CASSSNRGSYEQYF
TRBV18	TRBJ2-6	CATPRTGGSGANVLTF